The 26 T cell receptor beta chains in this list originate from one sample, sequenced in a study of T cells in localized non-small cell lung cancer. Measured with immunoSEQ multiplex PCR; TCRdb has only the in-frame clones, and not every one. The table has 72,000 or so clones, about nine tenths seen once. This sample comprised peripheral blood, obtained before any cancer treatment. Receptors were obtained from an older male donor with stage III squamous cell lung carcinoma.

The CDR3 bases are TGCAGTGCCGACAACAATGAGCAGTTCTTC. As protein: CSADNNEQFF. The J gene is TRBJ2-1, the V gene TRBV20-1; D is undetermined. The length of the CDR3 is 10 residues. Trimming removed 6 bases at V and 5 bases at J, with 5 bases between. Per germline, CDR1 DFQATT and CDR2 SNEGSKA (reference sequence).

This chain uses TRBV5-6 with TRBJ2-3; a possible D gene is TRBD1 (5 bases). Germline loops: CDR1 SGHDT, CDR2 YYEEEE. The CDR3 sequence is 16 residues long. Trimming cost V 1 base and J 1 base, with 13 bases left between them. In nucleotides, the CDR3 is TGTGCCAGCAGCTTGTTCCGAGACAGACGCACAGATACGCAGTATTTT. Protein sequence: CASSLFRDRRTDTQYF.

For the CDR3, the DNA is TGCGCCAGCAGTCACCCTGAGACAGGGCTGGCCAAAAACATTCAGTACTTC. It encodes CASSHPETGLAKNIQYF. The rearrangement links TRBV23-1 to TRBJ2-4; 7 bases map to TRBD1. TRBV23-1 carries the ORF label, with uncertain function. The trim removed 3 bases at V and 1 base at J, leaving 9 bases unmatched. The CDR3 runs to 17 residues.

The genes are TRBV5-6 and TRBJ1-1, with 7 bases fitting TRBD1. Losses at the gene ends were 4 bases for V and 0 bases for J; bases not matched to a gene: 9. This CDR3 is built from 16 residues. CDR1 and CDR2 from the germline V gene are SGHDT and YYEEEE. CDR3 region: CASSNTGTVLNTEAFF. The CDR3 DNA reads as TGTGCCAGCAGCAACACCGGGACAGTCTTGAACACTGAAGCTTTCTTT.

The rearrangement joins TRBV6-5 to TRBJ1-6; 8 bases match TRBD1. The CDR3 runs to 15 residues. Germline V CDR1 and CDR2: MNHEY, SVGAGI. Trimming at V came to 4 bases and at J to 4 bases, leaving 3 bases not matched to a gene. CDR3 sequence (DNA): TGTGCCAGCAGTTTCAGGGGGCGGTATAATTCACCCCTCCACTTT. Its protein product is CASSFRGRYNSPLHF.

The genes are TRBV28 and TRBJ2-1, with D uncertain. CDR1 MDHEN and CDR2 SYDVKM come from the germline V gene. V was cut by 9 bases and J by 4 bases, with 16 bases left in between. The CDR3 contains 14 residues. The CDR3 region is CASCTDCLYNEQFF. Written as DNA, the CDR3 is TGTGCCAGTTGTACCGACTGCCTTTACAATGAGCAGTTCTTC. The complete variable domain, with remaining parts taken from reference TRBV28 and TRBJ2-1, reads DVKVTQSSRYLVKRTGEKVFLECVQDMDHENMFWYRQDPGLGLRLIYFSYDVKMKEKGDIPEGYSVSREKKERFSLILESASTNQTSMYLCASCTDCLYNEQFFGPGTRLTVL.

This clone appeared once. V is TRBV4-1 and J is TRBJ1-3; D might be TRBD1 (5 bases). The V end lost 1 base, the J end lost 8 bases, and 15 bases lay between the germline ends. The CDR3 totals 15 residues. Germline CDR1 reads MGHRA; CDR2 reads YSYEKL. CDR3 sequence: CASSQGPSGEYTIYF. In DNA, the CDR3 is TGCGCCAGCAGCCAAGGACCATCGGGGGAATACACCATATATTTT.

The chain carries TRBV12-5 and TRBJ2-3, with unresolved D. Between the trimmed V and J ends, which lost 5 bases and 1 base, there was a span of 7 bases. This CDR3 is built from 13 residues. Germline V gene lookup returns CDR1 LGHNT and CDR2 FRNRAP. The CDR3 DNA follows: TGTGCTAGTGGTCCCCCCCGCACAGATACGCAGTATTTT. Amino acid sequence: CASGPPRTDTQYF.

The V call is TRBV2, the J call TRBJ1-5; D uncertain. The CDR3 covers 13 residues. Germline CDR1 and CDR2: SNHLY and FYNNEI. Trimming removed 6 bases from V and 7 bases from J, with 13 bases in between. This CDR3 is CASRSEAGQPQHF. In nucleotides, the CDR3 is TGTGCCAGCAGGAGCGAGGCGGGGCAGCCCCAGCATTTT.

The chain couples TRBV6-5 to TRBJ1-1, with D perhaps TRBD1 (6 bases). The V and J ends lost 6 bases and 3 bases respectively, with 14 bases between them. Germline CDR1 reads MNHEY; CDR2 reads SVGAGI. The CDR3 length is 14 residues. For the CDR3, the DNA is TGTGCCAGCAGATACAGGGTATTTGACACTGAAGCTTTCTTT. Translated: CASRYRVFDTEAFF.

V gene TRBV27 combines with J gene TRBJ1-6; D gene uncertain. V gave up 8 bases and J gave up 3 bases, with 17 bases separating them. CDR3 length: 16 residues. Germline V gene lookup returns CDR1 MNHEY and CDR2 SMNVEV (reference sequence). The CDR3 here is CASSQAVNLYNSPLHF. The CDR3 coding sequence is TGTGCCAGCTCCCAGGCCGTTAATCTCTATAATTCACCCCTCCACTTT.

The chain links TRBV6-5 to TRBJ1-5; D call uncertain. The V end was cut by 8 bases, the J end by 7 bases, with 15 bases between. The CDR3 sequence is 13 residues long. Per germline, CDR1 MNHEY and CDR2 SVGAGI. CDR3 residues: CASSSGEHQPQHF. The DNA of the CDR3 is TGTGCCAGCTCCTCAGGAGAACACCAGCCCCAGCATTTT.

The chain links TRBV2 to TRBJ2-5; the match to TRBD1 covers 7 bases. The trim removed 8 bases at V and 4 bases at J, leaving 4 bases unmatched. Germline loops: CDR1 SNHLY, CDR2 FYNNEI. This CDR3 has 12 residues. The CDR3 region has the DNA TGTGCCAGCGCCCGACAGGGAGAGACCCAGTACTTC. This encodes CASARQGETQYF.

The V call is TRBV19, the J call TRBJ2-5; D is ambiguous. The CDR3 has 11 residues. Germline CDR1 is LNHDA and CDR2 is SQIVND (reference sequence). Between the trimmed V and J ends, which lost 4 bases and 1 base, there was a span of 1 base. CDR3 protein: CASSTQETQYF. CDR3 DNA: TGTGCCAGTAGTACCCAAGAGACCCAGTACTTC. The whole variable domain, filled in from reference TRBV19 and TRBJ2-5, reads DGGITQSPKYLFRKEGQNVTLSCEQNLNHDAMYWYRQDPGQGLRLIYYSQIVNDFQKGDIAEGYSVSREKKESFPLTVTSAQKNPTAFYLCASSTQETQYFGPGTRLLVL.

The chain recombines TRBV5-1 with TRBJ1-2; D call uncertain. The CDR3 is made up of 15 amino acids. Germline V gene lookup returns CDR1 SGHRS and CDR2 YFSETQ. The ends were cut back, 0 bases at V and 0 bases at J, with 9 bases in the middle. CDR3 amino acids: CASSLDAGSNYGYTF. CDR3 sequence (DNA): TGCGCCAGCAGCTTGGACGCCGGTTCTAACTATGGCTACACCTTC.

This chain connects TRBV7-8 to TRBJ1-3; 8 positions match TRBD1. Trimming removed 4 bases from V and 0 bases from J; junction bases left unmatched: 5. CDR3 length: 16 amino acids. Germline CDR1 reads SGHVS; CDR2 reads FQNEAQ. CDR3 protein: CASSSYRGYSGNTIYF. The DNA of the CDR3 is TGTGCCAGCAGCTCATACAGGGGGTACTCTGGAAACACCATATATTTT.

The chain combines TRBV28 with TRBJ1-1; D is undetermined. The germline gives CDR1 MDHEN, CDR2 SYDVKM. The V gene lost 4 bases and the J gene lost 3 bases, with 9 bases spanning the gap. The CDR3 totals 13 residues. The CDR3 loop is CASSSAGHTEAFF. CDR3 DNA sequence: TGTGCCAGCAGTTCTGCGGGCCACACTGAAGCTTTCTTT.

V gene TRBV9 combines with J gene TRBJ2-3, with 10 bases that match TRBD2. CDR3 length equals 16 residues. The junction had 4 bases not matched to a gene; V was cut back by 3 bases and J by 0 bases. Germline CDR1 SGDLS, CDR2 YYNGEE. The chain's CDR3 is CASSGTSGSSTDTQYF. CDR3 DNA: TGTGCCAGCAGCGGGACTAGCGGTTCTAGCACAGATACGCAGTATTTT.

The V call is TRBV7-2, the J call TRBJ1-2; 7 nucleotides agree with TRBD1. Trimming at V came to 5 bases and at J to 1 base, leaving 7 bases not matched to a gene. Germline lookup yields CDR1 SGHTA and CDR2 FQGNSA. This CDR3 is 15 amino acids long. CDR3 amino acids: CASSPRQGFNYGYTF. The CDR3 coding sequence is TGTGCCAGCAGCCCGCGACAGGGTTTTAACTATGGCTACACCTTC.

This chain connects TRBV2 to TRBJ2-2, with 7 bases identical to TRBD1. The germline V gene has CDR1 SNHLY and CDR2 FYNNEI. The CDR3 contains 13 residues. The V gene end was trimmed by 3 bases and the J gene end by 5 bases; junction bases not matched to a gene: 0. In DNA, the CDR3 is TGTGCCAGCAGTGACAGGGGGACCGGGGAGCTGTTTTTT. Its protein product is CASSDRGTGELFF.

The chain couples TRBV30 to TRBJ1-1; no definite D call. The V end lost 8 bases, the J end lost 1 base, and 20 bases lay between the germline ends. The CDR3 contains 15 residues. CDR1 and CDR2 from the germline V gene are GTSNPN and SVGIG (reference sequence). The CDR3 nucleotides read TGTGCCCTGGAGGGCGCCGCGGGTTGGAACACTGAAGCTTTCTTT. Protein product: CALEGAAGWNTEAFF.

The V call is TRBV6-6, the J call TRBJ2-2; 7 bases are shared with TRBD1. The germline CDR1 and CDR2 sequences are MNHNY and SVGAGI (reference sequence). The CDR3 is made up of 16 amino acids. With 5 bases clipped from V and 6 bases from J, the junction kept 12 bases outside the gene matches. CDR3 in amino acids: CASSPVDRVPPGELFF. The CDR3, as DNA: TGTGCCAGCAGTCCCGTCGACAGGGTGCCCCCCGGGGAGCTGTTTTTT.

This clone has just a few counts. The CDR3 loop is CASSLVFVGDTQYF. CDR3 bases: TGCGCCAGCAGCTTGGTTTTCGTAGGAGATACGCAGTATTTT. This chain links TRBV5-1 with TRBJ2-3; D is uncertain. This CDR3 contains 14 residues. The germline V gene has CDR1 SGHRS and CDR2 YFSETQ. V lost 0 bases, J lost 5 bases, and 10 bases lay in between.

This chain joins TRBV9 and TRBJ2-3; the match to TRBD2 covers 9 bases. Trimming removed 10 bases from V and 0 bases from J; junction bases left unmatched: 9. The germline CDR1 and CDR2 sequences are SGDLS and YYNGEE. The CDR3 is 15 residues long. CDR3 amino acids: CAPDGAGGSTDTQYF. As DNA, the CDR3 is TGTGCCCCCGACGGAGCGGGGGGCAGCACAGATACGCAGTATTTT.

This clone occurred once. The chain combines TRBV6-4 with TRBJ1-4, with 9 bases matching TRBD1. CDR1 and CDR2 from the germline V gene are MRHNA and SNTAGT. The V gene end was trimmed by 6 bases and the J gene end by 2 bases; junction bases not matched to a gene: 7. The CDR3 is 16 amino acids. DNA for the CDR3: TGTGCCAGCAGCGCCGGACAGGGGAGGACTAATGAAAAACTGTTTTTT. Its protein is CASSAGQGRTNEKLFF.

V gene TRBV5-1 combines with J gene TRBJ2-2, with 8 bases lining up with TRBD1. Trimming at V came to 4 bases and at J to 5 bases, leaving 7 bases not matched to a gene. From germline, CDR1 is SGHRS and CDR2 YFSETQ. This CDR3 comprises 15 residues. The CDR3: CASSPGQGYTGELFF. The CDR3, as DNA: TGCGCCAGCAGCCCTGGACAGGGTTATACCGGGGAGCTGTTTTTT.